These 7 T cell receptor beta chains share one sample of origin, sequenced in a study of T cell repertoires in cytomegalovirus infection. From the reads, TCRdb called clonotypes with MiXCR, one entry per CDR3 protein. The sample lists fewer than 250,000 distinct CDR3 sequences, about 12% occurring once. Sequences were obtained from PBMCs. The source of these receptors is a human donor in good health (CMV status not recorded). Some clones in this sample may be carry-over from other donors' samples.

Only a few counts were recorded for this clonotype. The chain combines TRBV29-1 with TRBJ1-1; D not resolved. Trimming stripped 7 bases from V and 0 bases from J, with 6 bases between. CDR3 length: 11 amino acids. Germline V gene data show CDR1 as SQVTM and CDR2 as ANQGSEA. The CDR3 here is CSAGVNTEAFF. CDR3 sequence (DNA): TGCAGCGCGGGTGTGAACACTGAAGCTTTCTTT.

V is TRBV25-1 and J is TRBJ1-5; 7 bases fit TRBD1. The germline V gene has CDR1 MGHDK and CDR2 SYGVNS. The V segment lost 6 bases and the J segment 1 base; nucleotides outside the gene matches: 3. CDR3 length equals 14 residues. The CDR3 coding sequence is TGTGCCAGCAGACAGACAGGGAGCAATCAGCCCCAGCATTTT. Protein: CASRQTGSNQPQHF.

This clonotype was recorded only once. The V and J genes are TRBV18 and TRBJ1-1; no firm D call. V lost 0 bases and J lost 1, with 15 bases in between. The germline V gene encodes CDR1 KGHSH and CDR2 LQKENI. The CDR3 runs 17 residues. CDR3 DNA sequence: TGTGCCAGCTCACCACCGAGTGGGAGAGGAGGGAACACTGAAGCTTTCTTT. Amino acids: CASSPPSGRGGNTEAFF.

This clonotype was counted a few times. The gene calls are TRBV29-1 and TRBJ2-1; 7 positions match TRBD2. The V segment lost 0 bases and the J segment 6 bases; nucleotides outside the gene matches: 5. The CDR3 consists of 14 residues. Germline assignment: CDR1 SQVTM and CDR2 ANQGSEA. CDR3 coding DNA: TGCAGCGTTGAAGAATTGCGGGAGACCAATGAGCAGTTCTTC. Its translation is CSVEELRETNEQFF.

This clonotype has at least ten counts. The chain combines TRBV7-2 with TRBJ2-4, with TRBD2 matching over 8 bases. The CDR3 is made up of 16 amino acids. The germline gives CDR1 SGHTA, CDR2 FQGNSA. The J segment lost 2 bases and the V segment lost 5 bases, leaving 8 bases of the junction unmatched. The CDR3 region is CASSPSGGRSKNIQYF. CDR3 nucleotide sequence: TGTGCCAGCAGCCCGAGCGGGGGCCGCTCCAAAAACATTCAGTACTTC.

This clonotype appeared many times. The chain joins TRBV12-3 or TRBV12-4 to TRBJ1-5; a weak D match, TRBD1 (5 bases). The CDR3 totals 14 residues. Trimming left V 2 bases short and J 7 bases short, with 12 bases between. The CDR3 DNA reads TGTGCCAGCAGTTTACAAGGGGCAAAACAGCCCCAGCATTTT. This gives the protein CASSLQGAKQPQHF.

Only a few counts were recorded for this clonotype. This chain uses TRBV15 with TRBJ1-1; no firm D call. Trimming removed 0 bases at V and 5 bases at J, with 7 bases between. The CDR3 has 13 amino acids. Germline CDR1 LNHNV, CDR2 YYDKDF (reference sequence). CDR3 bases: TGTGCCACCAGCAGAGATCTACGGACTGAAGCTTTCTTT. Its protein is CATSRDLRTEAFF.